A single sample is the source of the 9 T cell receptor beta chains below, sequenced in a study of cytomegalovirus exposure and HLA in healthy donors. TCRdb's copy holds only in-frame clones and misses some; the assay was immunoSEQ multiplex PCR. The data show roughly 280,000 clones, approximately 86% seen once. Sequencing input: PBMCs. These receptors originate from a woman between 18 and 30 years old in good health and CMV-seronegative.

The V and J genes are TRBV11-3 and TRBJ1-3, with D possibly TRBD1 on 5 matching bases. The CDR3 length is 14 residues. V lost 8 bases to trimming and J lost 1 base, with 12 bases between them. Germline assignment: CDR1 SGHNT and CDR2 YENEEA. The CDR3 DNA follows: TGTGCCAGCTTGGACACCTTTTCTGGAAACACCATATATTTT. As protein: CASLDTFSGNTIYF.

This rearrangement joins TRBV11-3 to TRBJ2-7; TRBD1 matches 7 bases. This CDR3 is 13 amino acids long. Germline V CDR1 and CDR2: SGHNT, YENEEA. Trimming at V came to 5 bases and at J to 3 bases, leaving 4 bases not matched to a gene. The DNA of the CDR3 is TGTGCCAGCAGCCCCAGGACAGGCTACGAGCAGTACTTC. Protein product: CASSPRTGYEQYF.

The genes are TRBV5-1 and TRBJ2-7; 9 nucleotides align to TRBD1. Germline CDR1 and CDR2: SGHRS and YFSETQ. This CDR3 spans 15 amino acids. The ends lost 0 bases at V and 5 bases at J; junction bases unmatched: 6. CDR3 protein: CASSLAGTGSHEQYF. CDR3 in DNA: TGCGCCAGCAGCTTGGCCGGGACAGGGTCCCACGAGCAGTACTTC.

This clone was seen just once. The chain links TRBV10-3 to TRBJ1-1; D ambiguous. Germline CDR1 reads ENHRY; CDR2 reads SYGVKD. The CDR3 is 16 amino acids. V was cut by 7 bases and J by 0 bases, with 18 bases left in between. CDR3 in amino acids: CAITATGGLLNTEAFF. For the CDR3, the DNA is TGTGCCATCACTGCTACTGGCGGGCTATTGAACACTGAAGCTTTCTTT.

This chain connects TRBV18 to TRBJ2-2; 8 positions agree with TRBD1. CDR1 KGHSH and CDR2 LQKENI come from the germline V gene. Losses at the gene ends were 3 bases for V and 0 bases for J; bases not matched to a gene: 3. This CDR3 is built from 16 residues. CDR3 sequence (DNA): TGTGCCAGCTCACCGACGGACAGGGCGAACACCGGGGAGCTGTTTTTT. It translates to CASSPTDRANTGELFF.

This clone has just one count. The gene calls are TRBV7-2 and TRBJ2-7; D is undetermined. The CDR3 has 14 amino acids. V gave up 5 bases and J gave up 0 bases, with 11 bases separating them. Per germline, CDR1 SGHTA and CDR2 FQGNSA. The CDR3, as DNA: TGTGCCAGCAGCGGAAACGGGTTCTCCTACGAGCAGTACTTC. This translates into CASSGNGFSYEQYF. The whole variable domain, filled in from reference TRBV7-2 and TRBJ2-7, reads GAGVSQSPSNKVTEKGKDVELRCDPISGHTALYWYRQSLGQGLEFLIYFQGNSAPDKSGLPSDRFSAERTGGSVSTLTIQRTQQEDSAVYLCASSGNGFSYEQYFGPGTRLTVT.

V is TRBV7-3 and J is TRBJ2-1; 7 bases map to TRBD1. CDR1 is SGHTA, CDR2 FQGTGA, per germline. Trimming cost V 3 bases and J 5 bases; bases outside gene matches: 4. The length of the CDR3 is 14 residues. This CDR3 reads CASSFRDSDNEQFF. CDR3 coding DNA: TGTGCCAGCAGCTTCCGGGACAGTGACAATGAGCAGTTCTTC.

The chain carries TRBV4-3 and TRBJ1-2, with D possibly matching TRBD1 (6 bases). Trimming took 1 base from V and 0 from J, leaving 12 bases between them. This CDR3 region has 16 residues. The germline CDR1 and CDR2 sequences are LGHNA and YSLEER. The CDR3 sequence: CASSQGVRTANYGYTF. The CDR3 DNA reads TGCGCCAGCAGCCAAGGAGTGCGGACAGCTAACTATGGCTACACCTTC.

As DNA, the CDR3 is TGTGCCTGGAGTTACCCAGACTCACCCACAGATACGCAGTATTTT. It translates to CAWSYPDSPTDTQYF. This chain connects TRBV30 to TRBJ2-3; D call uncertain. The germline V gene encodes CDR1 GTSNPN and CDR2 SVGIG (reference sequence). V lost 2 bases to trimming and J lost 2 bases, with 14 bases between them. The CDR3 is 15 amino acids.